The 4 T cell receptor beta chains reported below all come from one sample, sequenced in a study of blood T cell repertoires in acute mononucleosis. The time point denotes: convalescence about 6 months (5-8 months) after acute presentation (visit 7). Repertoires were generated with immunoSEQ multiplex PCR, while TCRdb's copy carries only in-frame clones and drops some. Counted here are about 1,700 clones, approximately 26% occurring once; the ten biggest clones make up around a quarter. Study-wide points: GLC-BM selection appeared to involve both TCR alpha and beta chains.

This specimen consisted of EBV GLC epitope tetramer+ CD8+ T cells sorted from PBMCs, obtained during convalescence from infectious mononucleosis. Specified subset: CD8 T cells binding tetramer with EBV BMLF1 280-288 peptide (GLC-BM). The receptors were gathered from a young woman with infectious mononucleosis caused by EBV.

This clone has at least ten counts. The rearrangement links TRBV7-2 to TRBJ1-2, with 9 bases identical to TRBD1. The CDR3 runs to 13 residues. V gave up 1 base and J gave up 6 bases; unmatched junction bases: 0. CDR1 is SGHTA, CDR2 FQGNSA, per germline. This chain's CDR3 is CASSLGQGDGYTF. CDR3 nucleotide sequence: TGTGCCAGCAGCTTAGGACAGGGGGATGGCTACACCTTC. The full variable domain, with the rest looked up from reference TRBV7-2 and TRBJ1-2, is GAGVSQSPSNKVTEKGKDVELRCDPISGHTALYWYRQSLGQGLEFLIYFQGNSAPDKSGLPSDRFSAERTGGSVSTLTIQRTQQEDSAVYLCASSLGQGDGYTFGSGTRLTVV.

This clone turned up a few times. This chain joins TRBV6-6 and TRBJ2-1; 10 bases are a match to TRBD2. CDR1 MNHNY and CDR2 SVGAGI come from the germline V gene (reference sequence). V gave up 6 bases and J gave up 3 bases; unmatched junction bases: 8. The CDR3 has 16 amino acids. In DNA, the CDR3 is TGTGCCAGCAGCGGGGAAGGACTAGCGGTCTACAATGAGCAGTTCTTC. This gives the protein CASSGEGLAVYNEQFF.

This clone counts as large (0.1 to 1%). The CDR3 DNA reads TGCAGCGTCGCCGGGACAGGCTCATTCTACGAGCAGTACTTC. Translation gives CSVAGTGSFYEQYF. The chain joins TRBV29-1 to TRBJ2-7; 8 nucleotides line up with TRBD1. Looked up from germline, CDR1 is SQVTM and CDR2 is ANQGSEA. The J segment lost 3 bases and the V segment lost 6 bases, leaving 10 bases of the junction unmatched. This CDR3 region has 14 residues.

V gene TRBV9 combines with J gene TRBJ2-7, with 7 bases identical to TRBD1. Looked up from germline, CDR1 is SGDLS and CDR2 is YYNGEE. J was trimmed by 2 bases and V by 4 bases; bases with no gene match: 6. CDR3 size: 14 residues. CDR3 sequence: CASSSPGQTYEQYF. The DNA for the CDR3 is TGTGCCAGCAGCTCACCGGGACAGACCTACGAGCAGTACTTC. Complete variable domain (other parts from reference TRBV9 and TRBJ2-7): DSGVTQTPKHLITATGQRVTLRCSPRSGDLSVYWYQQSLDQGLQFLIQYYNGEERAKGNILERFSAQQFPDLHSELNLSSLELGDSALYFCASSSPGQTYEQYFGPGTRLTVT.